This T cell receptor beta chain was sequenced in a study of shared clonotypes between healthy human individuals. Study context: Samples came from a couple of female and a few male donors aged 18 to 49.

Overall study results and limits: Generally, naive subsets came out with larger estimated richness than memory subsets.

Germline lookup yields CDR1 SGHAT and CDR2 FQNNGV. This CDR3 spans 16 amino acids. Trimming removed 6 bases from V and 7 bases from J; junction bases left unmatched: 13. Several immunoSEQ plates held equal portions of the genomic DNA taken from each subset. Authors' analysis steps: From ImmunoSEQ came sequences covering only the junction and carrying no quality scores, so filtering differed. Generated by immunoSEQ multiplex PCR, the TCRdb table keeps only in-frame clones and is missing some. V, J and clone size were drawn from that table, and D and trimming were deduced from the DNA. There are about 960,000 clones in the sample; roughly 72% occur only once, and about 1.5% lies in the top ten. A remark on this clone: Antigen: not known.

The chain links TRBV11-2 to TRBJ2-2; 8 nucleotides agree with TRBD1. This clonotype originated in a man aged 18 to 30 in good health. Sequencing was done on a sample of memory CD4+ T cells sorted from blood. Subset specified: CD45RA-negative fraction. The CDR3 is CASSYPGQGLGGELFF. DNA of the CDR3: TGTGCCAGCAGTTATCCCGGACAGGGTTTGGGCGGGGAGCTGTTTTTT.